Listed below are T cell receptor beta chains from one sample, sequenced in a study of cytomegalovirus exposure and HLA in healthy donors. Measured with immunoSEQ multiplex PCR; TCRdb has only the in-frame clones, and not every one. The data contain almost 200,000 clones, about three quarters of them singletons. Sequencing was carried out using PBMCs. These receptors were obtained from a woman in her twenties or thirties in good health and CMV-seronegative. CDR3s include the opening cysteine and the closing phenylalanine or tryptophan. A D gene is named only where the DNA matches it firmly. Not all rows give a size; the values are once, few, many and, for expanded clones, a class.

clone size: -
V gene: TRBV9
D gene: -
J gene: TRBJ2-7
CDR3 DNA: TGTGCCAGCAGCGTAGGAGGCAGCCGCTCCTACGAGCAGTACTTC
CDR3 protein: CASSVGGSRSYEQYF

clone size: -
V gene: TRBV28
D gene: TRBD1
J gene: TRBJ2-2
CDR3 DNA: TGTGCCAGCAGTGACTACAGGGGTTCCGGGGAGCTGTTTTTT
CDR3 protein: CASSDYRGSGELFF

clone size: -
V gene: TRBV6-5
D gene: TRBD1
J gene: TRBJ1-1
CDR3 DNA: TGTGCCAGCAGTTCCGACAGGGATTTCACTGAAGCTTTCTTT
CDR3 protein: CASSSDRDFTEAFF

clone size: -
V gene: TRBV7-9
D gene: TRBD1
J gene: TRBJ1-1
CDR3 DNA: TGTGCCAGCAGCCGGACGGGACAGGGTTCCACTGAAGCTTTCTTT
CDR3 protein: CASSRTGQGSTEAFF

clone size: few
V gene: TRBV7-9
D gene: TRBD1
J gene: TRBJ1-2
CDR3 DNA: TGTGCCAGCAGCTACGCTTTACAGGGGGCTCGGGGCTACACCTTC
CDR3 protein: CASSYALQGARGYTF

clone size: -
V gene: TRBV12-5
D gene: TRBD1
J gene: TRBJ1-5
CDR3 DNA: TGTGCTAGTGGTTTCCGAACGGGACAGGGGGTTCCTATAAGCAATCAGCCCCAGCATTTT
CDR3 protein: CASGFRTGQGVPISNQPQHF

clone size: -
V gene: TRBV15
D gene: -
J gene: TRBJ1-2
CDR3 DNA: TGTGCCACCAGCAGAGTGTCGCAGAACTATGGCTACACCTTC
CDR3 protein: CATSRVSQNYGYTF

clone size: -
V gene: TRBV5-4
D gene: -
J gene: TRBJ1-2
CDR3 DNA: TGTGCCAGCAGCCCCGACCGGGATAGGGGCTACACCTTC
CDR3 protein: CASSPDRDRGYTF

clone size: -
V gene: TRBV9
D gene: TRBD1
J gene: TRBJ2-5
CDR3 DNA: TGTGCCAGCAGCCCCGTGGGGGACAGGGGGACCCAGTACTTC
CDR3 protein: CASSPVGDRGTQYF

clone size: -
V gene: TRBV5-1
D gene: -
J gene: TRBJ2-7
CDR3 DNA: TGCGCCAGCAGCTTGGATACTAGCAGTACCTTCGGCGAGCAGTACTTC
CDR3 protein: CASSLDTSSTFGEQYF

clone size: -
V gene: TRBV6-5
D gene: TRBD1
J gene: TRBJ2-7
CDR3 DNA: TGTGCCACAGGCGTAGGGGGCCCTCGGTTGGAGCAGTACTTC
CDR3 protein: CATGVGGPRLEQYF

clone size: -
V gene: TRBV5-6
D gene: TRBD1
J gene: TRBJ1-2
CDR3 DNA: TGTGCCAGCAGCCCCGGCAGGGGGGTCTATGGCTACACCTTC
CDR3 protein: CASSPGRGVYGYTF

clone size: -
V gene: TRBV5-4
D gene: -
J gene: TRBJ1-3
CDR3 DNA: TGTGCCAGCAGCTTAGCAGGGGCGATTGGCACCATATATTTT
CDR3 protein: CASSLAGAIGTIYF

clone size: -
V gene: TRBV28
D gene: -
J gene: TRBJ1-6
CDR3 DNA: TGTGCCACCTACGGGAGCTCCTATAATTCACCCCTCCACTTT
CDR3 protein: CATYGSSYNSPLHF

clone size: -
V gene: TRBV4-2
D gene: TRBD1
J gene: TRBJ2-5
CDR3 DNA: TGTGCCAGCAGCTGGGACAGGGGGCAAGAGACCCAGTACTTC
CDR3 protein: CASSWDRGQETQYF

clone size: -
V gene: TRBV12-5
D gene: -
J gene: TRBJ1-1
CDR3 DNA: TGTGCTAGTGGTCCCGAGCGGGGGACGAACACTGAAGCTTTCTTT
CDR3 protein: CASGPERGTNTEAFF

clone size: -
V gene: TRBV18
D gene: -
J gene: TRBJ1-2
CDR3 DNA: TGTGCCAGCTCACAATACGGGACAAACTATGGCTACACCTTC
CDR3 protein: CASSQYGTNYGYTF

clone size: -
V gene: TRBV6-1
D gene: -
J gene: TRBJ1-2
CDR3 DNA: TGTGCCAGCAGTGAGGCAGCACGAGGCTATGGCTACACCTTC
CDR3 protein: CASSEAARGYGYTF

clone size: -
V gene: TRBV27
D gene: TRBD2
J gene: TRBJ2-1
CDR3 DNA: TGTGCCAGCAGTTTATCTGGGGAGGGGACTAGTTTCAATGAGCAGTTCTTC
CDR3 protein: CASSLSGEGTSFNEQFF

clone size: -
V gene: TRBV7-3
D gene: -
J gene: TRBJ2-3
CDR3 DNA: TGTGCCAGCAGCCCCGTCGGGGATACGCAGTATTTT
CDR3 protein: CASSPVGDTQYF

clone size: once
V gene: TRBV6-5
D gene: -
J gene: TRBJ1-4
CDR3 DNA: TGTGCCAGCAGTTACGGGACAACAACTAATGAAAAACTGTTTTTT
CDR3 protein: CASSYGTTTNEKLFF

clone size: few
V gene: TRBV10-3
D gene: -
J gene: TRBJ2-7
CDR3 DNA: TGTGCCATCAGTGAGGACAGCTACGAGCAGTACTTC
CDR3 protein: CAISEDSYEQYF